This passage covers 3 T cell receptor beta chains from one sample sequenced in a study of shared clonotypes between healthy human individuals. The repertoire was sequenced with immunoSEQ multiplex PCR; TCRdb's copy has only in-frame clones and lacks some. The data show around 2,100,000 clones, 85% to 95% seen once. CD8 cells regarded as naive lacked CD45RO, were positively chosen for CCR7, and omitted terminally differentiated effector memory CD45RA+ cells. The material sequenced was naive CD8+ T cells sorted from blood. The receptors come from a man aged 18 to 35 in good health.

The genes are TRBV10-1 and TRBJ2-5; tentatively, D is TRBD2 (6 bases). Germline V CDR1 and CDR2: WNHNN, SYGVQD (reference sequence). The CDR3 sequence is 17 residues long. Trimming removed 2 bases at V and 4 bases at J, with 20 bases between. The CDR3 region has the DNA TGCGCCAGCAGTGAGAGGGAACTGCGGGGACCTGCAGAGACCCAGTACTTC. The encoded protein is CASSERELRGPAETQYF.

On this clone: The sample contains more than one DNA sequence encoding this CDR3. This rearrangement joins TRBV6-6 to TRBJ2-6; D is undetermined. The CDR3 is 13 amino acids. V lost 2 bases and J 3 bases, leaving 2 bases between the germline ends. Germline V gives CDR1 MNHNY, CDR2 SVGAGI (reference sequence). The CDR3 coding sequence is TGTGCCAGCAGTTACAGTGGGGCCAACGTCCTGACTTTC. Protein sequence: CASSYSGANVLTF.

CDR3 in DNA: TGTGCCAGCAGCGCATTTAGCGGGGAGCTGTTTTTT. Encoded protein: CASSAFSGELFF. The gene calls are TRBV9 and TRBJ2-2; D is undetermined. V gave up 3 bases and J gave up 7 bases, with 7 bases separating them. The CDR3 consists of 12 residues. Germline CDR1 SGDLS, CDR2 YYNGEE. Full variable domain (remainder filled in from reference TRBV9 and TRBJ2-2): DSGVTQTPKHLITATGQRVTLRCSPRSGDLSVYWYQQSLDQGLQFLIQYYNGEERAKGNILERFSAQQFPDLHSELNLSSLELGDSALYFCASSAFSGELFFGEGSRLTVL.